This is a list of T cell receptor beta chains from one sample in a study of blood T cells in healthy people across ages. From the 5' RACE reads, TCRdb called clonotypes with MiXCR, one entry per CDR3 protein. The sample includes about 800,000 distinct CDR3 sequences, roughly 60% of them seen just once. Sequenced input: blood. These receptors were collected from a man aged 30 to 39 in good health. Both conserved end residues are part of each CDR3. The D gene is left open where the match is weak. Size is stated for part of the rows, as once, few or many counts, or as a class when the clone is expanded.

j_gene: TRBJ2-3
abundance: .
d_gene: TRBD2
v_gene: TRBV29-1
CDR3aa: CSVQTSGVYTTQYF
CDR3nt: TGCAGCGTACAGACTAGCGGGGTGTATACGACGCAGTATTTT

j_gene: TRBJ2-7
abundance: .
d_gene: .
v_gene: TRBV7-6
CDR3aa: CASSKKAGLQYEQYF
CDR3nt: TGTGCCAGCAGCAAAAAGGCAGGGCTGCAATACGAGCAGTACTTC

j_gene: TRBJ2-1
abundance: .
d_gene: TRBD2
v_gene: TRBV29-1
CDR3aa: CSVEAGGSYNEQFF
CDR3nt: TGCAGCGTTGAGGCGGGAGGGTCCTACAATGAGCAGTTCTTC

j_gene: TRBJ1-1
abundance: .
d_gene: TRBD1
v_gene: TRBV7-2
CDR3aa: CASSFAGTGVTEAFF
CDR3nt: TGTGCCAGCAGTTTCGCCGGGACAGGGGTCACTGAAGCTTTCTTT

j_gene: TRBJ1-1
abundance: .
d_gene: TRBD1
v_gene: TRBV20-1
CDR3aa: CSAPRGQGVLNTEAFF
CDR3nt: TGCAGTGCCCCTCGGGGGCAGGGGGTATTGAACACTGAAGCTTTCTTT

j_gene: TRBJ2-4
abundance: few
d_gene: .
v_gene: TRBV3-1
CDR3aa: CASSQAGREQYF
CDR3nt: TGTGCCAGCAGCCAAGCTGGAAGGGAGCAGTACTTC

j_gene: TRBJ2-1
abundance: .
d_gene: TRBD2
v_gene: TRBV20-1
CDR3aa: CSALLWGGPGNEQFF
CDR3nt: TGCAGTGCACTCCTTTGGGGGGGACCCGGGAATGAGCAGTTCTTC

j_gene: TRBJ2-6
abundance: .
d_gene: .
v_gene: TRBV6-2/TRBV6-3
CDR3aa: CASSYPSYRVSGANVLTF
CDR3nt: TGTGCCAGCAGTTACCCGTCCTATCGGGTCTCTGGGGCCAACGTCCTGACTTTC

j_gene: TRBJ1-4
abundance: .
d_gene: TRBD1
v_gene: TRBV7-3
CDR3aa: CASSKGAGEKLFF
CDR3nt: TGTGCCAGCAGCAAGGGGGCGGGTGAAAAACTGTTTTTT

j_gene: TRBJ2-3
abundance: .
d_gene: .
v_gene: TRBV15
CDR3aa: CATSRGRSRRLSTDTQYF
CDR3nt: TGTGCCACCAGCAGAGGTCGGAGCCGACGTTTAAGCACAGATACGCAGTATTTT

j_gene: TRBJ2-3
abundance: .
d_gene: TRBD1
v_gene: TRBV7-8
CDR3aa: CASSTTRDRDLDTQYF
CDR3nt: TGTGCCAGCAGCACGACCCGGGACAGGGACTTAGATACGCAGTATTTT

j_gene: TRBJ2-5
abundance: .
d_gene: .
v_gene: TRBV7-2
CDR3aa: CASSLAHSNEQYF
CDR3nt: TGTGCCAGCAGCTTAGCGCACAGCAATGAGCAGTACTTC

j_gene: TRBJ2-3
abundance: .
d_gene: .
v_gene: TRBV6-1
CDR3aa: CASSEQGTGPDTQYF
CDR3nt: TGTGCCAGCAGTGAACAGGGAACGGGACCAGATACGCAGTATTTT

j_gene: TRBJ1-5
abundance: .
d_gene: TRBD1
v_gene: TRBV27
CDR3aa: CASSDRGRQPQHF
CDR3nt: TGTGCCAGCAGCGACAGGGGTCGTCAGCCCCAGCATTTT

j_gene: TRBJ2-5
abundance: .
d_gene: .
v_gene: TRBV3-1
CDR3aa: CASSQGEETQYF
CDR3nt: TGTGCCAGCAGCCAGGGGGAAGAGACCCAGTACTTC

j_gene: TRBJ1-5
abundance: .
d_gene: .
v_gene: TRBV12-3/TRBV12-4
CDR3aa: CASEVGGGQPQHF
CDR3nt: TGTGCCAGCGAAGTAGGGGGAGGTCAGCCCCAGCATTTT

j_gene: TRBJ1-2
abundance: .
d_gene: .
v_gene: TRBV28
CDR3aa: CASRAPGYGYTF
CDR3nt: TGTGCCAGCAGGGCTCCGGGCTATGGCTACACCTTC

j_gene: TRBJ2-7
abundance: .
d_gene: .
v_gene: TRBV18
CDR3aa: CASSPRTGDSYEQYF
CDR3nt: TGTGCCAGCTCGCCCCGGACTGGAGACTCCTACGAGCAGTACTTC

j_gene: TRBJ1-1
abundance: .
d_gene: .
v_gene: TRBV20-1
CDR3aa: CSARVGLMGAGAFF
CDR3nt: TGCAGTGCTAGAGTAGGTTTAATGGGGGCAGGAGCTTTCTTT

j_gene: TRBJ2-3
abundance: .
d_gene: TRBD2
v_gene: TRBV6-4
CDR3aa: CASSATSGSTDTQYF
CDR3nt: TGTGCCAGCAGTGCGACTAGCGGTAGCACAGATACGCAGTATTTT

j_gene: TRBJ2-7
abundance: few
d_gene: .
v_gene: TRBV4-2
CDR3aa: CASSQWTFVKSHEQYF
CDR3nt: TGTGCCAGCAGCCAATGGACGTTTGTTAAAAGCCACGAGCAGTACTTC

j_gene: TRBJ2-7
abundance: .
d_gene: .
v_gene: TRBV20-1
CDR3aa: CSATFGGSYEQYF
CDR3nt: TGCAGTGCTACTTTCGGCGGCTCCTACGAGCAGTACTTC

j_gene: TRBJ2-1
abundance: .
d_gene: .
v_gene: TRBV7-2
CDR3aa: CASSLAPSTSDDEQFF
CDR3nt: TGTGCCAGCAGCTTAGCGCCTAGCACTTCAGACGATGAGCAGTTCTTC

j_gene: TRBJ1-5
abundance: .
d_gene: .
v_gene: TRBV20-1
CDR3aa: CSAPPGSNQPQHF
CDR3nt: TGCAGTGCTCCCCCCGGTAGCAATCAGCCCCAGCATTTT

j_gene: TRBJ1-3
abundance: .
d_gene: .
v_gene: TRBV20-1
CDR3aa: CSATGDGNTIYF
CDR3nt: TGCAGTGCTACAGGGGATGGAAACACCATATATTTT

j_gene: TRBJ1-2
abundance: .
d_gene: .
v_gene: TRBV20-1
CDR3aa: CSAQWTDRYTF
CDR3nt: TGCAGTGCTCAATGGACAGACCGCTACACCTTC

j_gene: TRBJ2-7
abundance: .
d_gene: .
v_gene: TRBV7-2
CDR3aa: CASSFGIGGNEQYF
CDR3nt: TGTGCCAGCAGCTTTGGAATAGGGGGAAATGAGCAGTACTTC

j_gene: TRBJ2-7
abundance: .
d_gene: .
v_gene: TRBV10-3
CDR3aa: CAISTGTPYEQYF
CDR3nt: TGTGCCATCAGTACAGGGACTCCCTACGAGCAGTACTTC

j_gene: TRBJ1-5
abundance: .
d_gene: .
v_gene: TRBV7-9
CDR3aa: CASSFNPDQPQHF
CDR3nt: TGTGCCAGCAGCTTTAATCCCGATCAGCCCCAGCATTTT

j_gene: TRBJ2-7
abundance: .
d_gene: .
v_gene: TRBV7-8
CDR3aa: CASSLAIGGVVTQHF
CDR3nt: TGTGCCAGCAGCTTAGCGATCGGAGGGGTCGTGACCCAGCACTTC

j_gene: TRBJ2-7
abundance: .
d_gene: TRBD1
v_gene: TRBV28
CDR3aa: CASRPGGPYEQYF
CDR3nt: TGTGCCAGCAGGCCAGGGGGTCCCTACGAGCAGTACTTC

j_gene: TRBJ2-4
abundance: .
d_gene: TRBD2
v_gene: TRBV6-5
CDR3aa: CASRKLALAKNIRYF
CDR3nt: TGTGCCAGCAGGAAACTAGCGTTAGCCAAAAACATTCGGTACTTC

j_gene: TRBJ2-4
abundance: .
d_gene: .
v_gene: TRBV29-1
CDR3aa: CSVRGRSKNIQYF
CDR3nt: TGCAGCGTAAGAGGACGGTCCAAAAACATTCAGTACTTC

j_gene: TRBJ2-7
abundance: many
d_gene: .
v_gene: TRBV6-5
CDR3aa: CASSYGERGEQYF
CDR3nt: TGTGCCAGCAGTTACGGAGAACGTGGGGAGCAGTACTTC

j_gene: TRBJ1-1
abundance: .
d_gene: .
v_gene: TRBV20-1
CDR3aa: CSAPRGGTEAFF
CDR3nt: TGCAGTGCGCCGCGGGGAGGCACTGAAGCTTTCTTT

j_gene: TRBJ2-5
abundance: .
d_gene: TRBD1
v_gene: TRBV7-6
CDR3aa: CASSAGTGGLDEQYF
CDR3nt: TGTGCCAGCAGTGCCGGGACAGGGGGCTTGGATGAGCAGTACTTC